The rows below give T cell receptor beta chains drawn from one sample of a study of blood T cell repertoires in COVID-19. Sequencing used immunoSEQ multiplex PCR; TCRdb keeps in-frame clones, though not all of them. The sample lists fewer than 45,000 clones; approximately 80% were seen once. Input material: peripheral blood. The source is a human donor in a cohort sampled during active COVID-19. Both conserved end residues are part of each CDR3. A D gene is named only where the DNA matches it firmly. Expanded clones get a size class; other rows say once, few or many, or leave the size out.

clone size	J gene	V gene	D gene	CDR3 DNA	CDR3 protein
NA	TRBJ2-3	TRBV5-4	NA	TGTGCCAGCAGCTCGGCTAGCCTCAGAGAAGCAGATACGCAGTATTTT	CASSSASLREADTQYF
NA	TRBJ1-1	TRBV6-1	NA	TGTGCCAGCAGTGATGCGGGGCGGGACACTGAAGCTTTCTTT	CASSDAGRDTEAFF
NA	TRBJ1-1	TRBV29-1	NA	TGCAGCGTTGGAAAGGCAGGGAATACTGAAGCTTTCTTT	CSVGKAGNTEAFF
NA	TRBJ2-5	TRBV18	TRBD2	TGTGCCAGCTCACCCCTAGCGGGAGGGCGAGAGACCCAGTACTTC	CASSPLAGGRETQYF
NA	TRBJ2-7	TRBV28	TRBD2	TGTGCCAGCAGTTTATGGGGCGGGAGGGTACCCTACGAGCAGTACTTC	CASSLWGGRVPYEQYF
NA	TRBJ1-2	TRBV28	NA	TGTGCCAGCAGCGACAGTAGGAGTCGCGGCTACACCTTC	CASSDSRSRGYTF
NA	TRBJ2-3	TRBV5-6	TRBD1	TGTGCCAGCAGCTCCGGGACAGGGATTAGCACAGATACGCAGTATTTT	CASSSGTGISTDTQYF
NA	TRBJ2-7	TRBV24-1	NA	TGTGCCACCAGTGATCGGCAGGGGAGCAGCGAGCAGTACTTC	CATSDRQGSSEQYF
few	TRBJ2-7	TRBV7-9	TRBD2	TGTGCCAGCAGCCGGGGGGACTACGAGCAGTACTTC	CASSRGDYEQYF
NA	TRBJ2-5	TRBV5-1	NA	TGCGCCAGCAGCACTGGGGGGTACCAAGAGACCCAGTACTTC	CASSTGGYQETQYF
NA	TRBJ1-4	TRBV5-1	TRBD1	TGCGCCAGCAGCTCTACAGGGGGTCAGAATGAAAAACTGTTTTTT	CASSSTGGQNEKLFF
NA	TRBJ2-5	TRBV4-1	NA	TGCGCCAGCAGCCAACAACCCCTTGACTCGTTCTCGGAGACCCAGTACTTC	CASSQQPLDSFSETQYF
NA	TRBJ2-5	TRBV30	TRBD2	TGTGCCTGGAGTGAAGGACTAGCGACAGAGACCCAGTACTTC	CAWSEGLATETQYF
NA	TRBJ2-5	TRBV11-2	NA	TGTGCCAGCAGCTTAAATGGCGGACAAGAGCCCCAGTACTTC	CASSLNGGQEPQYF
NA	TRBJ2-3	TRBV3-1/TRBV3-2	TRBD2	TGTGCCAGTTCTAGCGGGAGGACAGATACGCAGTATTTT	CASSSGRTDTQYF
NA	TRBJ2-7	TRBV18	TRBD1	TGTGCCAGCTCACCATCGTTTACAGGGGCCTACGAGCAGTACTTC	CASSPSFTGAYEQYF
NA	TRBJ1-4	TRBV4-3	TRBD1	TGCGCCAGCAGCCGTGACAGGGGCGGGCGGAAACTGTTTTTT	CASSRDRGGRKLFF
NA	TRBJ2-2	TRBV4-1	TRBD2	TGCGCCAGCAGCCAAGATTCACTAGCGGGAATCACCGGGGAGCTGTTTTTT	CASSQDSLAGITGELFF
few	TRBJ2-7	TRBV6-5	NA	TGTGCCAGCAGTTACGGACAGAGACCCTACGAGCAGTACTTC	CASSYGQRPYEQYF
NA	TRBJ2-1	TRBV5-1	TRBD2	TGCGCCAGCAGCTTGGGTGGACTAGCGGGAGGGAGCGATGAGCAGTTCTTC	CASSLGGLAGGSDEQFF
NA	TRBJ2-3	TRBV27	TRBD2	TGTGCCAGCAGTTTATTTCTAGCGGGAGGCACAGATACGCAGTATTTT	CASSLFLAGGTDTQYF
NA	TRBJ1-5	TRBV6-6	NA	TGTGCCAGCACCAGGGACTATAGCAATCAGCCCCAGCATTTT	CASTRDYSNQPQHF
NA	TRBJ1-5	TRBV18	NA	TGTGCCAGCTCACCAGGGCGAGATCAGCCCCAGCATTTT	CASSPGRDQPQHF
NA	TRBJ2-3	TRBV7-8	TRBD2	TGTGCCAGCAGCTTAGTACTAGCGGGACCCACAGATACGCAGTATTTT	CASSLVLAGPTDTQYF
NA	TRBJ2-1	TRBV7-9	TRBD2	TGTGCCAGCAGCTTAGACGATCGGCTAGCGGGATACTACAATGAGCAGTTCTTC	CASSLDDRLAGYYNEQFF
few	TRBJ1-2	TRBV28	NA	TGTGCCAGCAGTTTACGTAACTATGGCTACACCTTC	CASSLRNYGYTF
once	TRBJ1-3	TRBV9	NA	TGTGCCAGCAGCGTGGCTCAAGGAAACACCATATATTTT	CASSVAQGNTIYF
NA	TRBJ2-1	TRBV30	TRBD1	TGTGCCTGGAACAAGGACAGGGGGCTTGGTGAGCAGTTCTTC	CAWNKDRGLGEQFF
NA	TRBJ2-1	TRBV29-1	NA	TGCAGCACCAACGTGGCCGGGAAGAATGAGCAGTTCTTC	CSTNVAGKNEQFF
once	TRBJ2-3	TRBV25-1	NA	TGTGCCAGCAGGGGAAGGATTGCGGGAGATACGCAGTATTTT	CASRGRIAGDTQYF
NA	TRBJ2-7	TRBV2	TRBD2	TGTGCCAGCAGAAAGACTAGCGGGAAAGACGAGCAGTACTTC	CASRKTSGKDEQYF
once	TRBJ2-5	TRBV18	NA	TGTGCCAGCTCGATGGGCCAGGGGTACCAAGAGACCCAGTACTTC	CASSMGQGYQETQYF
NA	TRBJ2-5	TRBV5-1	NA	TGCGCCAGCAGCTTGGTAGTTCAAGAGACCCAGTACTTC	CASSLVVQETQYF
few	TRBJ2-3	TRBV16	TRBD2	TGTGCCAGCAGCCAATTCAAACTAGCGGGGGCCCACACAGATACGCAGTATTTT	CASSQFKLAGAHTDTQYF
NA	TRBJ2-3	TRBV24-1	NA	TGTGCCACCAGTGATTTTAGAGATACGCAGTATTTT	CATSDFRDTQYF
NA	TRBJ2-7	TRBV6-5	NA	TGTGCCAGCAGTCTCGACAGGTCTGTTTACGAGCAGTACTTC	CASSLDRSVYEQYF